The 23 T cell receptor beta chains below all came from one sample that was sequenced in a study of blood T cell repertoires in COVID-19. Produced via immunoSEQ multiplex PCR; TCRdb's table is partial and in-frame only. The sample has about 260,000 clones; 80% to 90% are singletons. Sequencing was done on a sample of peripheral blood. These receptor sequences come from a woman in her thirties or forties who had recovered from COVID-19.

The chain employs TRBV2 and TRBJ1-2; 9 bases agree with TRBD1. The CDR3 sequence is 19 residues long. The junction had 22 bases not matched to a gene; V was cut back by 5 bases and J by 6 bases. Germline V lookup: CDR1 SNHLY, CDR2 FYNNEI. CDR3 amino acids: CASSRYRILVGDRDNGYTF. Written as DNA, the CDR3 is TGTGCCAGCAGTAGATACCGGATTTTAGTAGGGGACAGGGATAATGGCTACACCTTC.

The rearrangement joins TRBV27 to TRBJ2-7; 7 positions agree with TRBD1. V was pared by 3 bases and J by 6 bases, with 8 bases of the junction left unmatched. The CDR3 spans 14 residues. The germline gives CDR1 MNHEY, CDR2 SMNVEV (reference sequence). Written as DNA, the CDR3 is TGTGCCAGCAGTTTTCACGACAGGGTCTCCGAGCAGTACTTC. It specifies CASSFHDRVSEQYF.

CDR3 sequence reads: CASSLVAGSNTEAFF. The CDR3 bases are TGTGCCAGCAGCTTGGTGGCGGGGAGTAACACTGAAGCTTTCTTT. The chain is built from TRBV5-4 and TRBJ1-1; D is undetermined. The CDR3 totals 15 residues. Trimming shortened V by 0 bases and J by 2 bases, and 11 bases separated the two germline ends. In germline, CDR1 is SGHNT, CDR2 YYREEE (reference sequence).

V usage is TRBV5-4 and J usage is TRBJ2-1; 7 bases fit TRBD1. From germline, CDR1 is SGHNT and CDR2 YYREEE (reference sequence). The CDR3 totals 15 residues. The trim removed 4 bases at V and 6 bases at J, leaving 10 bases unmatched. Here the CDR3 DNA reads TGTGCCAGCAGCCTCCGAGAGGCAGGGGGCAATGAGCAGTTCTTC. Translation: CASSLREAGGNEQFF.

This clone was observed a single time. The chain combines TRBV4-3 with TRBJ1-2, with D tentatively TRBD1 (6 bases). The V end was cut by 4 bases, the J end by 2 bases, with 14 bases between. Germline CDR1 is LGHNA and CDR2 is YSLEER. There are 15 residues in the CDR3. The DNA for the CDR3 is TGCGCCAGCAGCCTTGCGAGCCAGGGGAACTATGGCTACACCTTC. Translating it yields CASSLASQGNYGYTF.

This chain joins TRBV9 and TRBJ2-1, with 15 bases fitting TRBD2. Germline V gives CDR1 SGDLS, CDR2 YYNGEE. The V segment lost 3 bases and the J segment 5 bases; nucleotides outside the gene matches: 9. The CDR3 extends over 18 amino acids. The CDR3: CASSEAPRTSGGDNEQFF. The CDR3 coding sequence is TGTGCCAGCAGCGAGGCCCCTCGGACTAGCGGGGGGGACAATGAGCAGTTCTTC.

The chain links TRBV19 to TRBJ2-1; 11 nucleotides agree with TRBD1. The V gene's germline CDR1 is LNHDA and CDR2 SQIVND (reference sequence). Trimming removed 3 bases from V and 9 bases from J; junction bases left unmatched: 4. CDR3 size: 14 residues. CDR3 loop: CASSMGQGGSEQFF. In DNA, the CDR3 is TGTGCCAGTAGTATGGGACAGGGGGGGAGTGAGCAGTTCTTC.

This sequence joins TRBV11-2 and TRBJ2-3; 12 positions match TRBD2. Germline V gene sequence: CDR1 SGHAT, CDR2 FQNNGV. V shed 5 bases and J 0 bases; nucleotides not matched to a gene: 9. The CDR3 consists of 18 residues. The CDR3 sequence is CASSRGLAGGYSTDTQYF. The CDR3 DNA sequence: TGTGCCAGCAGCAGAGGCCTAGCGGGGGGGTATAGCACAGATACGCAGTATTTT. Complete variable domain (other parts from reference TRBV11-2 and TRBJ2-3): EAGVAQSPRYKIIEKRQSVAFWCNPISGHATLYWYQQILGQGPKLLIQFQNNGVVDDSQLPKDRFSAERLKGVDSTLKIQPAKLEDSAVYLCASSRGLAGGYSTDTQYFGPGTRLTVL.

This clone was seen a single time. This chain joins TRBV5-6 and TRBJ1-2; no clear D. Germline V gene lookup returns CDR1 SGHDT and CDR2 YYEEEE. The CDR3 is 12 residues long. Trimming removed 3 bases at V and 6 bases at J, with 9 bases between. Here the CDR3 reads CASSSPGNGYTF. The CDR3 nucleotides are TGTGCCAGCAGCTCCCCAGGTAATGGCTACACCTTC. Complete variable domain (other parts from reference TRBV5-6 and TRBJ1-2): DAGVTQSPTHLIKTRGQQVTLRCSPKSGHDTVSWYQQALGQGPQFIFQYYEEEERQRGNFPDRFSGHQFPNYSSELNVNALLLGDSALYLCASSSPGNGYTFGSGTRLTVV.

V and J are TRBV7-9 and TRBJ2-7; no clear D. V lost 7 bases and J lost 1, with 11 bases in between. The CDR3 is 13 amino acids. Germline loops: CDR1 SEHNR, CDR2 FQNEAQ (reference sequence). CDR3 sequence (DNA): TGTGCCAGCACCCTAGAGGAGTCCTACGAGCAGTACTTC. It codes for CASTLEESYEQYF.

The chain employs TRBV29-1 and TRBJ2-5; no firm D call. The CDR3 covers 13 residues. V was trimmed by 0 bases and J by 3 bases, leaving 8 bases between them. The V gene's germline CDR1 is SQVTM and CDR2 ANQGSEA. CDR3 loop: CSVEDLQKETQYF. The CDR3, as DNA: TGCAGCGTTGAAGATCTACAGAAAGAGACCCAGTACTTC.

The sample holds a few counts of this clone. The chain carries TRBV2 and TRBJ2-2; TRBD2 is a possible D gene (5 bases). Germline V gene sequence: CDR1 SNHLY, CDR2 FYNNEI. The CDR3 extends over 16 amino acids. Trimming removed 1 base from V and 8 bases from J, with 17 bases in between. In DNA form, the CDR3 reads TGTGCCAGCAGTGAAGAGAGGACTCCCTTGCCTGGGGAGCTGTTTTTT. This sequence encodes CASSEERTPLPGELFF.

This sequence joins TRBV4-3 and TRBJ2-3; 11 bases match TRBD2. CDR1 is LGHNA and CDR2 is YSLEER in the germline V gene. The CDR3 loop spans 16 amino acids. Trimming removed 3 bases from V and 0 bases from J; junction bases left unmatched: 2. Here the CDR3 reads CASSHGTSGSTDTQYF. The CDR3 region has the DNA TGCGCCAGCAGCCACGGGACTAGCGGTAGCACAGATACGCAGTATTTT.

V and J are TRBV7-9 and TRBJ1-1; tentative D call: TRBD1 (6 bases). CDR1 and CDR2 from the germline V gene are SEHNR and FQNEAQ (reference sequence). With 7 bases removed from V and 5 bases from J, the gap between germline ends came to 17 bases. CDR3 length: 14 amino acids. CDR3 coding DNA: TGTGCCAGCACCTTCCCGGGGGGCGAGACTGAAGCTTTCTTT. Amino acid sequence: CASTFPGGETEAFF.

This sequence joins TRBV30 and TRBJ1-3; D is perhaps TRBD1 (5 bases). The CDR3 spans 13 residues. V was cut by 4 bases and J by 1 base, with 8 bases left in between. Per germline, CDR1 GTSNPN and CDR2 SVGIG (reference sequence). The CDR3 region is CAWNQGSGNTIYF. Written as DNA, the CDR3 is TGTGCCTGGAACCAGGGATCTGGAAACACCATATATTTT.

This chain uses TRBV15 with TRBJ1-1; D unresolved. The CDR3 sequence is 14 residues long. V was shortened by 1 base and J by 7 bases, with 13 bases between the two germline ends. Germline V gene lookup returns CDR1 LNHNV and CDR2 YYDKDF (reference sequence). CDR3 sequence reads: CATSRATRDSEAFF. CDR3 in DNA: TGTGCCACCAGCAGAGCAACGCGGGATAGTGAAGCTTTCTTT.

The rearrangement links TRBV7-2 to TRBJ1-5; D is undetermined. V was cut by 3 bases and J by 10 bases, with 13 bases left in between. The germline V gene encodes CDR1 SGHTA and CDR2 FQGNSA. This CDR3 is built from 13 residues. CDR3 sequence: CASSLVLGSPQHF. DNA of the CDR3: TGTGCCAGCAGCTTGGTCCTGGGCAGTCCCCAGCATTTT.

The chain has TRBV5-1 and TRBJ1-2; 11 positions agree with TRBD1. The CDR3 is 14 amino acids. V lost 2 bases and J lost 7; bases outside the gene matches: 4. Germline V gives CDR1 SGHRS, CDR2 YFSETQ. The DNA of the CDR3 is TGCGCCAGCAGCTTAGGACAGGGGGCGCTTGGCTACACCTTC. It specifies CASSLGQGALGYTF.

The gene calls are TRBV7-8 and TRBJ2-1; the match to TRBD2 covers 8 bases. Germline CDR1 SGHVS, CDR2 FQNEAQ. The CDR3 spans 16 residues. J gave up 9 bases and V 2 bases, and 12 bases lay outside the gene matches. For the CDR3, the DNA is TGTGCCAGCAGCTTACAGGTAGCGGGGCGCCTGCCTGAGCAGTTCTTC. This translates into CASSLQVAGRLPEQFF.

The chain recombines TRBV30 with TRBJ1-3, with 7 bases matching TRBD1. The CDR3 covers 15 residues. V dropped 1 base and J dropped 2; count of bases not matched to a gene: 5. Per the germline V gene, CDR1 is GTSNPN and CDR2 is SVGIG (reference sequence). CDR3 nucleotide sequence: TGTGCCTGGAGTGCCTCCACAGGGGCTGGAAACACCATATATTTT. This translates into CAWSASTGAGNTIYF.

This chain connects TRBV14 to TRBJ1-2; 9 bases match TRBD1. Germline assignment: CDR1 SGHDN and CDR2 FVKESK. The J segment lost 4 bases and the V segment lost 3 bases, leaving 3 bases of the junction unmatched. This CDR3 contains 14 residues. The CDR3 DNA follows: TGTGCCAGCAGCCACTTGGGACAGGGCTATGGCTACACCTTC. This codes for CASSHLGQGYGYTF.

The chain couples TRBV11-2 to TRBJ1-2; weak D call: TRBD1 (6 bases). Germline values: CDR1 SGHAT, CDR2 FQNNGV. This CDR3 comprises 15 residues. V was cut by 6 bases and J by 8 bases, with 22 bases left in between. The CDR3 sequence: CASRRPGRGRWGYTF. DNA of the CDR3: TGTGCCAGCAGGCGGCCGGGCAGGGGTCGGTGGGGCTACACCTTC.

The chain has TRBV5-6 and TRBJ1-1, with a weak D call TRBD1 (5 bases). The CDR3 covers 14 residues. Trimming shortened V by 3 bases and J by 4 bases, and 13 bases separated the two germline ends. The V gene's germline CDR1 is SGHDT and CDR2 YYEEEE. The CDR3 reads CASSWNPGGTEAFF. The DNA of the CDR3 is TGTGCCAGCAGCTGGAACCCGGGGGGCACTGAAGCTTTCTTT.